This is a list of T cell receptor beta chains from one sample in a study of cytomegalovirus exposure and HLA in healthy donors. Sequenced by immunoSEQ multiplex PCR; TCRdb stores in-frame clones only, minus some. The repertoire has approximately 160,000 clones, around 80% of them found once; the top ten carry about 2%. The sequencing sample was made of PBMCs. All receptors come from a human donor in good health. Both conserved end residues are part of each CDR3. The order of the fields is V gene, clone size, D gene, J gene, CDR3 protein. A D gene is named only where the DNA matches it firmly. Clone sizes are given selectively: once, few, many, or a class where the clone is expanded.

V gene: TRBV4-3; clone size: -; D gene: TRBD2; J gene: TRBJ2-3; CDR3 protein: CASSRLGSGASTDTQYF
V gene: TRBV4-3; clone size: -; D gene: -; J gene: TRBJ1-2; CDR3 protein: CASSHLGASYGYTF
V gene: TRBV7-9; clone size: -; D gene: TRBD1; J gene: TRBJ1-6; CDR3 protein: CASSLKSGTGDNSPLHF
V gene: TRBV9; clone size: -; D gene: TRBD1; J gene: TRBJ2-7; CDR3 protein: CASSLRDRGYEQYF
V gene: TRBV18; clone size: -; D gene: -; J gene: TRBJ1-4; CDR3 protein: CASSPGGNEKLFF
V gene: TRBV19; clone size: -; D gene: TRBD1; J gene: TRBJ1-2; CDR3 protein: CASSIEDRGGGYTF
V gene: TRBV7-9; clone size: once; D gene: TRBD1; J gene: TRBJ1-1; CDR3 protein: CASSHPTRQGGTEAFF
V gene: TRBV4-1; clone size: -; D gene: -; J gene: -; CDR3 protein: CASARGDSSYEQYF
V gene: TRBV15; clone size: -; D gene: -; J gene: TRBJ1-5; CDR3 protein: CATSRDIFSNQPQHF
V gene: TRBV4-2; clone size: -; D gene: TRBD1; J gene: TRBJ1-6; CDR3 protein: CASSRDRVFSPLHF
V gene: TRBV4-2; clone size: -; D gene: -; J gene: TRBJ1-1; CDR3 protein: CASSQDQTASGAFF
V gene: TRBV4-3; clone size: few; D gene: TRBD2; J gene: TRBJ2-4; CDR3 protein: CASSQDVSGASLAKNIQYF
V gene: TRBV18; clone size: -; D gene: -; J gene: TRBJ2-3; CDR3 protein: CASSPTSQGSRTDTQYF
V gene: TRBV11-2; clone size: once; D gene: TRBD1; J gene: TRBJ1-4; CDR3 protein: CASSSRGQGNEKLFF
V gene: TRBV27; clone size: -; D gene: -; J gene: TRBJ1-6; CDR3 protein: CASSLAATYNSPLHF
V gene: TRBV25-1; clone size: -; D gene: -; J gene: TRBJ1-1; CDR3 protein: CASSESSFNTEAFF
V gene: TRBV2; clone size: -; D gene: -; J gene: TRBJ1-1; CDR3 protein: CASSVQGRNTEAFF
V gene: TRBV10-3; clone size: -; D gene: -; J gene: TRBJ2-1; CDR3 protein: CAISERGGGRNEQFF
V gene: TRBV7-2; clone size: -; D gene: -; J gene: TRBJ1-2; CDR3 protein: CASSFPARGYTF
V gene: TRBV5-1; clone size: -; D gene: TRBD1; J gene: TRBJ1-1; CDR3 protein: CASSPGTGGTEAFF
V gene: TRBV18; clone size: -; D gene: -; J gene: TRBJ2-5; CDR3 protein: CASSPVETQYF
V gene: TRBV6-1; clone size: -; D gene: -; J gene: TRBJ1-1; CDR3 protein: CASGRNTQYTEAFF
V gene: TRBV7-2; clone size: -; D gene: TRBD2; J gene: TRBJ2-1; CDR3 protein: CASSFGGGDYNEQFF
V gene: TRBV5-4; clone size: few; D gene: -; J gene: TRBJ2-5; CDR3 protein: CASSLYGRDKETQYF
V gene: TRBV20-1; clone size: -; D gene: -; J gene: TRBJ1-2; CDR3 protein: CSASLGYTF
V gene: TRBV4-3; clone size: -; D gene: -; J gene: TRBJ2-3; CDR3 protein: CASSPLRTSTDTQYF
V gene: TRBV4-2; clone size: -; D gene: TRBD1; J gene: TRBJ1-4; CDR3 protein: CASSQGQGAGTNEKLFF
V gene: TRBV5-4; clone size: -; D gene: -; J gene: TRBJ2-5; CDR3 protein: CASSLPETQYF
V gene: TRBV9; clone size: -; D gene: TRBD2; J gene: TRBJ2-5; CDR3 protein: CASSAPGALGAGPETQYF
V gene: TRBV11-3; clone size: -; D gene: TRBD1; J gene: TRBJ2-2; CDR3 protein: CASSPRAGTGVTGELFF
V gene: TRBV7-9; clone size: -; D gene: -; J gene: TRBJ1-1; CDR3 protein: CASSPGSLRGTEAFF
V gene: TRBV7-2; clone size: -; D gene: -; J gene: TRBJ1-5; CDR3 protein: CASSLVGQPQHF
V gene: TRBV11-2; clone size: -; D gene: -; J gene: TRBJ2-1; CDR3 protein: CASSPASPSYNEQFF
V gene: TRBV19; clone size: -; D gene: -; J gene: TRBJ1-2; CDR3 protein: CASSIYTNYGYTF
V gene: TRBV5-1; clone size: once; D gene: -; J gene: TRBJ1-2; CDR3 protein: CASSSEGGNNYGYTF
V gene: TRBV7-9; clone size: few; D gene: TRBD2; J gene: TRBJ2-2; CDR3 protein: CASSSQGQRGASTGELFF
V gene: TRBV5-1; clone size: -; D gene: TRBD1; J gene: TRBJ2-1; CDR3 protein: CASTLWGQGDEQFF
V gene: TRBV18; clone size: -; D gene: -; J gene: -; CDR3 protein: CASSPSQGTYEQYF
V gene: TRBV2; clone size: -; D gene: -; J gene: TRBJ1-2; CDR3 protein: CASSGAVNYGYTF
V gene: TRBV19; clone size: -; D gene: -; J gene: TRBJ2-7; CDR3 protein: CASSATGYEQYF
V gene: TRBV2; clone size: -; D gene: -; J gene: TRBJ2-1; CDR3 protein: CASSGNLNTQYNGQFF
V gene: TRBV7-8; clone size: -; D gene: -; J gene: TRBJ1-4; CDR3 protein: CASSLGPSGEKLFF
V gene: TRBV4-3; clone size: -; D gene: TRBD2; J gene: TRBJ2-5; CDR3 protein: CASSQTPSGGALETQYF
V gene: TRBV5-1; clone size: -; D gene: -; J gene: TRBJ1-2; CDR3 protein: CASSLGDSNYGYTF
V gene: TRBV6-5; clone size: few; D gene: -; J gene: TRBJ2-2; CDR3 protein: CASSTTGTGELFF
V gene: TRBV5-6; clone size: -; D gene: TRBD1; J gene: TRBJ2-6; CDR3 protein: CASSPGQGYTGANVLTF
V gene: TRBV6-6; clone size: -; D gene: -; J gene: TRBJ1-2; CDR3 protein: CASSYSPANYGYTF
V gene: TRBV5-1; clone size: -; D gene: TRBD1; J gene: TRBJ2-3; CDR3 protein: CASSPGQGQDTQYF
V gene: TRBV4-3; clone size: few; D gene: TRBD1; J gene: TRBJ1-4; CDR3 protein: CASSPAQGVGSEKLFF
V gene: TRBV4-3; clone size: -; D gene: -; J gene: TRBJ2-4; CDR3 protein: CASSPQGLDKNIQYF
V gene: TRBV4-1; clone size: -; D gene: -; J gene: TRBJ1-1; CDR3 protein: CASSQTTSEAFF